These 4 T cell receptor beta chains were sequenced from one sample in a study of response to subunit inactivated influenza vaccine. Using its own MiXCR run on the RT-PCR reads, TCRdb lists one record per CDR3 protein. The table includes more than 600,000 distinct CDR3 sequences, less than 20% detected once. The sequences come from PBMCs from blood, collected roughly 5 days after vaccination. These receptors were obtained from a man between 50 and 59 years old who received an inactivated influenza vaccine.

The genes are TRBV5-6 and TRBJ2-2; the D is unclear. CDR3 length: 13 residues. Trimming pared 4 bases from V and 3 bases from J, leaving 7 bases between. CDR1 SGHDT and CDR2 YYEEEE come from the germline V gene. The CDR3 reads CASSRLHTGELFF. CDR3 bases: TGTGCCAGCAGCCGCCTCCACACCGGGGAGCTGTTTTTT.

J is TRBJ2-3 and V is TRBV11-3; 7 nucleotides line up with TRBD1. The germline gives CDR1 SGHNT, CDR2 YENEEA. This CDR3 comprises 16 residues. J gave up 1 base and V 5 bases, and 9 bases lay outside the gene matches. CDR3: CASSRTTGMGTDTQYF. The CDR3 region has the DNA TGTGCCAGCAGCCGCACGACAGGGATGGGCACAGATACGCAGTATTTT. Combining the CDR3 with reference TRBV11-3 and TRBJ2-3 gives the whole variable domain EAGVVQSPRYKIIEKKQPVAFWCNPISGHNTLYWYLQNLGQGPELLIRYENEEAVDDSQLPKDRFSAERLKGVDSTLKIQPAELGDSAVYLCASSRTTGMGTDTQYFGPGTRLTVL.

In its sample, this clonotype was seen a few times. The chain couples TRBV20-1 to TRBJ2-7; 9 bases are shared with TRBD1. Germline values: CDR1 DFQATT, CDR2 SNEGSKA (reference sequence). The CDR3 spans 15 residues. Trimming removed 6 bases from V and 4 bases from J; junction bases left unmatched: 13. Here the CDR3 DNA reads TGCAGTGCCGCCCCGCCGGGACAGGGAAAATACGAGCAGTACTTC. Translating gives CSAAPPGQGKYEQYF.

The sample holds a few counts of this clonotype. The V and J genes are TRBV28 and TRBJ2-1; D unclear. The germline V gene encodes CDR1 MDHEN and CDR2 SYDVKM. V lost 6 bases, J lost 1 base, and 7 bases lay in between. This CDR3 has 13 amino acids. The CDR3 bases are TGTGCCAGCAGGTATAGGTCCTACAATGAGCAGTTCTTC. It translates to CASRYRSYNEQFF.